This T cell receptor beta chain is from a study of cytomegalovirus exposure and HLA in healthy donors. The PCR ran on 60 Vbeta and 13 Jbeta primers. The method was immunoSEQ multiplex PCR; TCRdb's version includes in-frame clones alone and lacks a portion of them. The sample includes some 74,000 clones, 65% to 70% seen only once; the top ten take 20% to 25%. This clone was seen more than once but under ten times. The sequence was obtained from a middle-aged man in good health and CMV-seropositive. Sequencing was performed on PBMCs.

CDR3 in amino acids: CASSYTPRDYYGYTF. In DNA, the CDR3 is TGTGCCAGCAGTTATACCCCCAGGGACTACTATGGCTACACCTTC. The rearrangement uses TRBV6-5 and TRBJ1-2, with TRBD1 as a possible D gene (5 bases). With 3 bases removed from V and 3 bases from J, the gap between germline ends came to 14 bases. The CDR3 length is 15 residues. Germline CDR1 MNHEY, CDR2 SVGAGI.